This TCR beta chain was identified in a study of cytomegalovirus exposure and HLA in healthy donors. Study-level results: TCR beta chains associated with HLA were, in a later analysis, more clonally expanded than equally common others. Presence/absence results assume similar sequencing depth per donor, which may not hold.

PCR involved 60 Vbeta and 13 Jbeta primers. Assay: immunoSEQ multiplex PCR; the TCRdb copy retains only in-frame clones and omits some. The repertoire holds over 120,000 clones, with about 80% as singletons. Remarks on this clone: Its antigen is as yet unknown.

Healthy bone marrow donors made up the donor group. The sequenced material came from PBMCs. This receptor was identified in an older woman in good health and CMV-seropositive.

The CDR3 coding sequence is TGTGCCACCCTGGACTTCTCTGGAAACACCATATATTTT. Translated, it gives CATLDFSGNTIYF. The gene calls are TRBV27 and TRBJ1-3; D unclear. The germline gives CDR1 MNHEY, CDR2 SMNVEV (reference sequence). The CDR3 spans 13 residues. Trimming removed 10 bases at V and 0 bases at J, with 10 bases between.